This is a list of T cell receptor beta chains from one sample in a study of control samples from healthy donors and cancer patients. Clones were sequenced by immunoSEQ multiplex PCR, and TCRdb holds only the in-frame ones, with some missing. This sample has about 130,000 clones; about 88% occur once, and the top ten carry more than 1.5%. Sample: blood. Source of these receptors: a man aged 18-30 years in good health. The CDR3 runs from the conserved cysteine through the conserved F or W. The D gene is left open where the match is weak. Some rows have no size entry. The others give once, few or many, or a class for an expanded clone.

>17|TRBJ2-1|TRBD1|TRBV3-1/TRBV3-2|NA
TGTGCCAGCACCAACAGCGACAGGGCAGGTCATGGCGATGAGCAGTTCTTC
CASTNSDRAGHGDEQFF
>15|TRBJ1-3|TRBD1|TRBV5-4|NA
TGTGCCAGCAGCCGATCGGACAGGGGTGGAAACACCATATATTTT
CASSRSDRGGNTIYF
>14|TRBJ2-6|NA|TRBV18|NA
TGTGCCAGCTCACCTGGAGGTGGGGCCAACGTCCTGACTTTC
CASSPGGGANVLTF
>13|TRBJ2-7|NA|TRBV18|NA
TGTGCCAGCTCCCCCCGGGACATCCACGAGCAGTACTTC
CASSPRDIHEQYF
>14|TRBJ2-1|NA|TRBV11-3|medium-sized
TGTGCCAGCAGCTTCTCGGGCGGTAACAATGAGCAGTTCTTC
CASSFSGGNNEQFF
>13|TRBJ1-2|NA|TRBV6-4|NA
TGTGCCAGCAGTGACTCGAAGGGGGATGGCTACACCTTC
CASSDSKGDGYTF
>16|TRBJ1-2|NA|TRBV11-2|NA
TGTGCCAGCAGCTTAGATTCGAGTTCATTAAACTATGGCTACACCTTC
CASSLDSSSLNYGYTF
>13|TRBJ2-1|NA|TRBV11-3|once
TGTGCCAGCAGCTTAGGGCCCAATAATGAGCAGTTCTTC
CASSLGPNNEQFF
>12|TRBJ2-1|NA|TRBV28|NA
TGTGCCAGCAGTTCCACATACAATGAGCAGTTCTTC
CASSSTYNEQFF
>16|TRBJ2-7|NA|TRBV4-1|NA
TGCGCCAGCAGCCAAGATGGAGAGGGAACCGGGTACGAGCAGTACTTC
CASSQDGEGTGYEQYF
>15|TRBJ2-5|NA|TRBV24-1|NA
TGTGCCACCAGTGATTTGAAGGGGGAGGCAGAGACCCAGTACTTC
CATSDLKGEAETQYF
>11|TRBJ2-7|NA|TRBV27|NA
TGTGCCAGCAGGGAAGGCTACGAGCAGTACTTC
CASREGYEQYF
>15|TRBJ1-1|NA|TRBV6-5|NA
TGTGCCAGCAGTTCATGGACAGCTCTGGGCACTGAAGCTTTCTTT
CASSSWTALGTEAFF
>17|TRBJ2-1|NA|TRBV3-1/TRBV3-2|NA
TGTGCCAGCAGCCATAGGACAGTGGGGGGCCTAGGCAATGAGCAGTTCTTC
CASSHRTVGGLGNEQFF
>16|TRBJ1-4|NA|TRBV14|NA
TGTGCCAGCAGCCAAGAGGGGGTGGCCCTAAATGAAAAACTGTTTTTT
CASSQEGVALNEKLFF
>14|TRBJ2-7|NA|TRBV9|NA
TGTGCCAGCAGCGTAGGGGCAGATTCCTACGAGCAGTACTTC
CASSVGADSYEQYF
>15|TRBJ1-1|NA|TRBV9|NA
TGTGCCAGCAGCGTAGAGGGCGGGAAGAACACTGAAGCTTTCTTT
CASSVEGGKNTEAFF
>16|TRBJ2-3|TRBD2|TRBV27|NA
TGTGCCAGCAGTGCCAGCGGGAGGGAATACACAGATACGCAGTATTTT
CASSASGREYTDTQYF
>14|TRBJ1-1|TRBD1|TRBV25-1|NA
TGTGCCAGCGAGACGACAGGGGGGAACACTGAAGCTTTCTTT
CASETTGGNTEAFF
>15|TRBJ2-7|NA|TRBV5-1|NA
TGCGCCAGCAGCTTGAGGAGCGGGTTTAGCTACGAGCAGTACTTC
CASSLRSGFSYEQYF
>13|TRBJ1-4|NA|TRBV15|once
TGTGCCACCAGCAGAGATGGAGGTGAAAAACTGTTTTTT
CATSRDGGEKLFF
>17|TRBJ2-3|TRBD1|TRBV18|NA
TGTGCCAGCTCTCCAATACAGGGGGCGCGCGGCACAGATACGCAGTATTTT
CASSPIQGARGTDTQYF
>13|TRBJ2-7|NA|TRBV12-3/TRBV12-4|NA
TGTGCCAGCAGACTGACAGTGGGGGGTGAGCAGTACTTC
CASRLTVGGEQYF
>14|TRBJ2-3|NA|TRBV24-1|NA
TGTGCCACCAGTGATTTGAAGGGCACAGATACGCAGTATTTT
CATSDLKGTDTQYF
>16|TRBJ2-3|TRBD2|TRBV4-2|NA
TGTGCCAGCAGCCACGGCTTAGCGGGAGGGGTAGATACGCAGTATTTT
CASSHGLAGGVDTQYF
>16|TRBJ2-6|NA|TRBV4-1|NA
TGCGCCAGCAGCCACCAACAGGGCTCTGGGGCCAACGTCCTGACTTTC
CASSHQQGSGANVLTF
>14|TRBJ2-3|NA|TRBV7-3|NA
TGTGCCAGCAGCTTAGCAGGGGCAGCAGATACGCAGTATTTT
CASSLAGAADTQYF
>16|TRBJ2-7|NA|TRBV3-1/TRBV3-2|once
TGTGCCAGCAGCCAAGGAGGCCGGAACTTCTCCTACGAGCAGTACTTC
CASSQGGRNFSYEQYF
>15|TRBJ2-1|NA|TRBV5-1|NA
TGCGCCAGCAGCTTTGATGCGGGGCAAAACAATGAGCAGTTCTTC
CASSFDAGQNNEQFF
>15|TRBJ2-1|TRBD1|TRBV19|NA
TGTGCCAGTAGCCCGACAGGGAATGTATTCAATGAGCAGTTCTTC
CASSPTGNVFNEQFF
>19|TRBJ2-1|TRBD2|TRBV10-2|NA
TGCGCCAGCAGTGATCGGACTAGCGGGAGGGTCTCACGGTACAATGAGCAGTTCTTC
CASSDRTSGRVSRYNEQFF
>16|TRBJ2-1|NA|TRBV25-1|NA
TGTGCCAGCAGTAGGTCTGGGCCGGCCTCTTACAATGAGCAGTTCTTC
CASSRSGPASYNEQFF
>16|TRBJ2-2|TRBD1|TRBV7-9|NA
TGTGCCAGCAGCTCCCGGACAGGGGCAGGCACCGGGGAGCTGTTTTTT
CASSSRTGAGTGELFF
>17|TRBJ2-5|TRBD2|TRBV20-1|NA
TGCAGTGCTAGTCTCGGTCGGACTAGCATTTTAGGGGAGACCCAGTACTTC
CSASLGRTSILGETQYF
>16|TRBJ2-1|TRBD2|TRBV24-1|NA
TGTGCCACCAGTGATTTCTCCCTAGCGGGGGGCAATGAGCAGTTCTTC
CATSDFSLAGGNEQFF
>13|TRBJ2-3|NA|TRBV18|few
TGTGCCAGCTCCCCGGTCAGTTTAAATACGCAGTATTTT
CASSPVSLNTQYF
>17|TRBJ2-5|TRBD1|TRBV27|NA
TGTGCCAGCAGTTTCGGACAAGGGACAGGGGGTGTGGAGACCCAGTACTTC
CASSFGQGTGGVETQYF
>14|TRBJ2-1|TRBD1|TRBV28|NA
TGTGCCAGCAGCAGGACAGGCGAGTACAATGAGCAGTTCTTC
CASSRTGEYNEQFF
>16|TRBJ2-3|TRBD2|TRBV19|NA
TGTGCCAGTAGTAGAGCTAGCGGCGGGGGGACAGATACGCAGTATTTT
CASSRASGGGTDTQYF
>15|TRBJ2-7|TRBD1|TRBV6-5|NA
TGTGCCAGCAGTACTACCGTGGACAGGGGGGGAGAGCAGTACTTC
CASSTTVDRGGEQYF
>16|TRBJ2-6|NA|TRBV7-3|NA
TGTGCCAGCAGCTTAAGCTCGATCCCTGGGGCCAACGTCCTGACTTTC
CASSLSSIPGANVLTF
>16|TRBJ2-1|TRBD2|TRBV27|NA
TGTGCCAGCAGTTCCCGGACTAGCGGGGTCACCTATGAGCAGTTCTTC
CASSSRTSGVTYEQFF
>14|TRBJ1-2|NA|TRBV2|once
TGTGCCAGCAGTGGGGACGGATTGAACTATGGCTACACCTTC
CASSGDGLNYGYTF
>16|TRBJ2-1|TRBD1|TRBV14|NA
TGTGCCAGCAGCCAACGTACAGGGGGCTCCTACAATGAGCAGTTCTTC
CASSQRTGGSYNEQFF
>15|TRBJ1-2|NA|TRBV6-6|NA
TGTGCCAGCAGTTACACTCGGGCTGGGGACTATGGCTACACCTTC
CASSYTRAGDYGYTF
>15|TRBJ2-1|TRBD2|TRBV7-3|NA
TGTGCCAGCAGCTTATCTAGCGGGAGGATCAATGAGCAGTTCTTC
CASSLSSGRINEQFF
>14|TRBJ1-4|NA|TRBV5-1|NA
TGCGCCAGCAGCTTGGGGGGAATGGATGAAAAACTGTTTTTT
CASSLGGMDEKLFF
>13|TRBJ1-1|NA|TRBV5-6|NA
TGTGCCAGCAGCTTAGGGGGGATCACTGAAGCTTTCTTT
CASSLGGITEAFF
>15|TRBJ2-4|NA|TRBV19|NA
TGTGCCAGCCGTGTAGCAGTGCTAGCCAAAAACATTCAGTACTTC
CASRVAVLAKNIQYF
>12|TRBJ1-1|TRBD1|TRBV28|NA
TGTGCCAGCAGCTCCGGACAGGTCGAAGCTTTCTTT
CASSSGQVEAFF
>16|TRBJ2-2|NA|TRBV9|NA
TGTGCCAGCAGCGTCCGACACGGAGAGAACACCGGGGAGCTGTTTTTT
CASSVRHGENTGELFF
>15|TRBJ2-6|TRBD1|TRBV5-1|NA
TGCGCCAGCAGAAGGGCACAGGGGGCAACCAACGTCCTGACTTTC
CASRRAQGATNVLTF
>16|TRBJ2-1|TRBD2|TRBV24-1|NA
TGTGCCACCAGTGAACCGGGACTAGCGGGCCCCAATGAGCAGTTCTTC
CATSEPGLAGPNEQFF
>14|TRBJ1-6|NA|TRBV28|NA
TGTGCCAGCACCTTCGGGCGGGGCAATTCACCCCTCCACTTT
CASTFGRGNSPLHF
>14|TRBJ1-2|NA|TRBV28|NA
TGTGCCAGCAGCCGACCCCAGGGAGTAGGGGGCTACACCTTC
CASSRPQGVGGYTF